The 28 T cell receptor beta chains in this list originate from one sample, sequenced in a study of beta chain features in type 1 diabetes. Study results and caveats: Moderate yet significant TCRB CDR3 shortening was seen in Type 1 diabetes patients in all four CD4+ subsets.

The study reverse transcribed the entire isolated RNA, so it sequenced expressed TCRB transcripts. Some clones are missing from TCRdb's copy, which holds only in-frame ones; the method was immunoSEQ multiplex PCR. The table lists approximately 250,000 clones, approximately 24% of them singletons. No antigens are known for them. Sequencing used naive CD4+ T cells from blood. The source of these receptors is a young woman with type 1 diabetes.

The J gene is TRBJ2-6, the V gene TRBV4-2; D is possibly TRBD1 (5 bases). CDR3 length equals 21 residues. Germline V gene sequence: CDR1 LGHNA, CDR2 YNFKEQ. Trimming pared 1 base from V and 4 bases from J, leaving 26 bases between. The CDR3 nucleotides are TGTGCCAGCAGCCAAGCGCGACCCCTTATGTTTCAGGGTTTCGGGGCCAACGTCCTGACTTTC. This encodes CASSQARPLMFQGFGANVLTF.

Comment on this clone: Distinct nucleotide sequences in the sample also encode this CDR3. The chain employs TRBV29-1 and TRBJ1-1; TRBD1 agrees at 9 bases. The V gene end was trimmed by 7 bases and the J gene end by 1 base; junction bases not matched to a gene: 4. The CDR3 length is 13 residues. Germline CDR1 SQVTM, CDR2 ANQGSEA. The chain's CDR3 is CSATTGGNTEAFF. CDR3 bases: TGCAGCGCTACGACAGGGGGGAACACTGAAGCTTTCTTT.

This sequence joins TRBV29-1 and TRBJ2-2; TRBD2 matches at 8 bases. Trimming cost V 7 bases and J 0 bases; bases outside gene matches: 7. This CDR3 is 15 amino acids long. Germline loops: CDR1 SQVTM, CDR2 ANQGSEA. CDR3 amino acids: CSGATSAANTGELFF. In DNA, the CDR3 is TGCAGCGGCGCGACTAGCGCAGCGAACACCGGGGAGCTGTTTTTT.

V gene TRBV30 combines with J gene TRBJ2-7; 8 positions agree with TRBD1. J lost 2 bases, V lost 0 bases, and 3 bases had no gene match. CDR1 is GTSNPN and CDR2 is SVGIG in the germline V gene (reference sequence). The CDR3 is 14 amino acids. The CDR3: CAWSVGTGTYEQYF. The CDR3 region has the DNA TGTGCCTGGAGTGTCGGGACAGGTACCTACGAGCAGTACTTC.

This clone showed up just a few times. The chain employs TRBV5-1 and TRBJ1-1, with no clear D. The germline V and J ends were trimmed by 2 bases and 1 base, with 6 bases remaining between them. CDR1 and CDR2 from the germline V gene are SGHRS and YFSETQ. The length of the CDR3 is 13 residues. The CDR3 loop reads CASSFTENTEAFF. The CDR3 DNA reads TGCGCCAGCAGCTTTACAGAGAACACTGAAGCTTTCTTT.

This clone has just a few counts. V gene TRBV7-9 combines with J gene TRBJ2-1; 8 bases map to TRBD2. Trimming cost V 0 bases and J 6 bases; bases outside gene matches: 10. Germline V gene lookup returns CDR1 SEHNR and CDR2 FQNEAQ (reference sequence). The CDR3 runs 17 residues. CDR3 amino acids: CASSLAAEGLVVNEQFF. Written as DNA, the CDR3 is TGTGCCAGCAGCTTAGCGGCTGAGGGACTAGTAGTCAATGAGCAGTTCTTC. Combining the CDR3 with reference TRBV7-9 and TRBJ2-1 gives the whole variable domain DTGVSQNPRHKITKRGQNVTFRCDPISEHNRLYWYRQTLGQGPEFLTYFQNEAQLEKSRLLSDRFSAERPKGSFSTLEIQRTEQGDSAMYLCASSLAAEGLVVNEQFFGPGTRLTVL.

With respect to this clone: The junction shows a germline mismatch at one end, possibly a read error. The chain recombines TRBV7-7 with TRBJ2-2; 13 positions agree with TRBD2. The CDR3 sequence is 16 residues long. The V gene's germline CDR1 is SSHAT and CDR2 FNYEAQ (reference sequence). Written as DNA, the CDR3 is TGTGCTAGCAGCCTGGGGGGACTAGCGGGGACCGGGGAGCTGTTTTTT. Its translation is CASSLGGLAGTGELFF.

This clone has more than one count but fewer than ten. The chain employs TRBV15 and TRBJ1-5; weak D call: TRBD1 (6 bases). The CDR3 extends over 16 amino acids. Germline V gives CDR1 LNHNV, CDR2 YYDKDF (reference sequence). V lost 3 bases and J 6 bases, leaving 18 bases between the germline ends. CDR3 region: CATSSTGFPGRQPQHF. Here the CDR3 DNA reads TGTGCCACCAGCAGCACAGGGTTTCCGGGCCGTCAGCCCCAGCATTTT.

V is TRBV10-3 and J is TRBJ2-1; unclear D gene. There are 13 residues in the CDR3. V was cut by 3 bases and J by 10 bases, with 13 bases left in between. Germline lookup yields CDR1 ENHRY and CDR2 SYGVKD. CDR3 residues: CAISDLVRKEQFF. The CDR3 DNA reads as TGTGCCATCAGTGATCTCGTGCGAAAAGAGCAGTTCTTC.

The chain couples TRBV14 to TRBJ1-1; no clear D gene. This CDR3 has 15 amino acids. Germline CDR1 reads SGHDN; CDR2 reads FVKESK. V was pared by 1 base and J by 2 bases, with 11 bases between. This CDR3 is CASSQVFLPNTEAFF. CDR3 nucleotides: TGTGCCAGCAGCCAAGTTTTCCTACCTAACACTGAAGCTTTCTTT.

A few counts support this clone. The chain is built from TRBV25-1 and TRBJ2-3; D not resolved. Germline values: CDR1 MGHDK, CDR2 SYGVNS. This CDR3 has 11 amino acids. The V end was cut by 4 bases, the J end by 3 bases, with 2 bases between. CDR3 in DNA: TGTGCCAGCAGTGTAACAGATACGCAGTATTTT. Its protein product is CASSVTDTQYF.

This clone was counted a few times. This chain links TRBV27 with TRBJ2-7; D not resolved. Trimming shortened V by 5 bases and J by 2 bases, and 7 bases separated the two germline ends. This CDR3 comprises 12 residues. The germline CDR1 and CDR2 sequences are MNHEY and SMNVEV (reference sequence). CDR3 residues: CASSPNTYEQYF. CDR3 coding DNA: TGTGCCAGCAGTCCTAATACCTACGAGCAGTACTTC.

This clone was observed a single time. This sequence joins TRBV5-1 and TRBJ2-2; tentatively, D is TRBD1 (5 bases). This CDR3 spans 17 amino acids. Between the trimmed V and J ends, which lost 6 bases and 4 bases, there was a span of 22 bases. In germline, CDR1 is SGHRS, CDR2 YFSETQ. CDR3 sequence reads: CASMMGQGSYGTGELFF. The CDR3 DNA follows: TGCGCCAGCATGATGGGGCAGGGCAGTTACGGCACCGGGGAGCTGTTTTTT.

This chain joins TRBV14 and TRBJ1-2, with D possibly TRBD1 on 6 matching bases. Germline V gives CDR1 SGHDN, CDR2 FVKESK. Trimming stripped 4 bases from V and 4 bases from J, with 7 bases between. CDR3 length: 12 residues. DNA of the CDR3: TGTGCCAGCAGCCCGGACAGCTATGGCTACACCTTC. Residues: CASSPDSYGYTF.

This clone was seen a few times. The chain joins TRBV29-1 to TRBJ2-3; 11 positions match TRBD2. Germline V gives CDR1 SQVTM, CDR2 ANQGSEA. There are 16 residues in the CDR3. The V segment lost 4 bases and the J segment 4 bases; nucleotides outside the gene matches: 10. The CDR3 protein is CSVGGRGTSGSDTQYF. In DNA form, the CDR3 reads TGCAGCGTTGGGGGACGAGGGACTAGCGGTTCAGATACGCAGTATTTT.

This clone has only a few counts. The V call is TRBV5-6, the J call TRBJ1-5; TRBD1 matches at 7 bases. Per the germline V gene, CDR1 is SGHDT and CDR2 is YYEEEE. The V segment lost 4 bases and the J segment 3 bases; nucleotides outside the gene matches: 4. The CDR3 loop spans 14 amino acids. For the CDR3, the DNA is TGTGCCAGCAGCCTGACAGGGTTCAATCAGCCCCAGCATTTT. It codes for CASSLTGFNQPQHF.

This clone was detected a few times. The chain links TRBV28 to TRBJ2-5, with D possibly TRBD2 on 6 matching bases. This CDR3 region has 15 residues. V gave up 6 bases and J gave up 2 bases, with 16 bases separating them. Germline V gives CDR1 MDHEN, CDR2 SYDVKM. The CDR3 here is CASRYRPGLQETQYF. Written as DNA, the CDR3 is TGTGCCAGCAGATATCGTCCGGGACTTCAAGAGACCCAGTACTTC. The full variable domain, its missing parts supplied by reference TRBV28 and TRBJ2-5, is DVKVTQSSRYLVKRTGEKVFLECVQDMDHENMFWYRQDPGLGLRLIYFSYDVKMKEKGDIPEGYSVSREKKERFSLILESASTNQTSMYLCASRYRPGLQETQYFGPGTRLLVL.

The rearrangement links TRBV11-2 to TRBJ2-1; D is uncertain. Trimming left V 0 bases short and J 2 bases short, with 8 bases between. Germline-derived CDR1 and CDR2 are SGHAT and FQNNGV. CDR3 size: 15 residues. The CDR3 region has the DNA TGTGCCAGCAGCTTAGATTCGGTAACCTACAATGAGCAGTTCTTC. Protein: CASSLDSVTYNEQFF.

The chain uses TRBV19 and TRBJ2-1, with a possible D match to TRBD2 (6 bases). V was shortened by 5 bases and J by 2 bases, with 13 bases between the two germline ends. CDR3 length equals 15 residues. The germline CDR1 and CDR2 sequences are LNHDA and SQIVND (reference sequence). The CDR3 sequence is CASSLSPSAYNEQFF. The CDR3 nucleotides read TGTGCCAGTAGTCTTTCTCCTAGCGCCTACAATGAGCAGTTCTTC. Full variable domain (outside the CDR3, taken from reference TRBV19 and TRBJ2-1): DGGITQSPKYLFRKEGQNVTLSCEQNLNHDAMYWYRQDPGQGLRLIYYSQIVNDFQKGDIAEGYSVSREKKESFPLTVTSAQKNPTAFYLCASSLSPSAYNEQFFGPGTRLTVL.

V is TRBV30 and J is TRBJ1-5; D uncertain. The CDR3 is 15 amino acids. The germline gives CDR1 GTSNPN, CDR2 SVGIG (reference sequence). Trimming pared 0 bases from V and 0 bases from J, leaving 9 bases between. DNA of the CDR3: TGTGCCTGGAGTGTACTTTCAACTAGCAATCAGCCCCAGCATTTT. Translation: CAWSVLSTSNQPQHF.

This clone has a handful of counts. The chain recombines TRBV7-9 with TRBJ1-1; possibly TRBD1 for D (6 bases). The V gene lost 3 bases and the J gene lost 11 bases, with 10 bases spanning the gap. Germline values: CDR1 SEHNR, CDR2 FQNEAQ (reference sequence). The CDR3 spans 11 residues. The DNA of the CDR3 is TGTGCCAGCAGCTTGGGGGCCGGGGCTTTCTTT. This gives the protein CASSLGAGAFF.

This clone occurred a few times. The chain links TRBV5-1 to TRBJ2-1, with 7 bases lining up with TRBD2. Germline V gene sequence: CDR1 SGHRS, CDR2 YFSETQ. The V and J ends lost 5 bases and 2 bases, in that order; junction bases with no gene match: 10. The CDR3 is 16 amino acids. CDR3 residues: CASRFDPSGTYNEQFF. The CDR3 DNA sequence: TGCGCCAGCAGGTTTGACCCTAGCGGAACCTACAATGAGCAGTTCTTC.

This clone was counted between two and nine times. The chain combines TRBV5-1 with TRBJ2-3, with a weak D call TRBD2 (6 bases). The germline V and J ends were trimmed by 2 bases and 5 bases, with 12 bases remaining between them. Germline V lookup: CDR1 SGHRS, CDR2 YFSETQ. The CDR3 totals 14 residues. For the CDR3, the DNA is TGCGCCAGCAGCTTAGCGGAGGGTGTAGATACGCAGTATTTT. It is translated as CASSLAEGVDTQYF.

CDR3 bases: TGCAGCGTTGAAGATCGAACTAGCGGCAACTACGAGCAGTACTTC. Translating gives CSVEDRTSGNYEQYF. The chain is built from TRBV29-1 and TRBJ2-7, with TRBD2 matching over 8 bases. Per germline, CDR1 SQVTM and CDR2 ANQGSEA. The CDR3 spans 15 residues. Trimming removed 0 bases from V and 3 bases from J; junction bases left unmatched: 7.

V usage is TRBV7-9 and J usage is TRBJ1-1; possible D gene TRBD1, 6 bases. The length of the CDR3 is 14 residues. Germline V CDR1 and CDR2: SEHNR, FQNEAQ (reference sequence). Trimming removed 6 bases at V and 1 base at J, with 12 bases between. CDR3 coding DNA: TGTGCCAGCAGACCCCAGACAGGGAACACTGAAGCTTTCTTT. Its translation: CASRPQTGNTEAFF. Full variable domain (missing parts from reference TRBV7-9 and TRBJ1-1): DTGVSQNPRHKITKRGQNVTFRCDPISEHNRLYWYRQTLGQGPEFLTYFQNEAQLEKSRLLSDRFSAERPKGSFSTLEIQRTEQGDSAMYLCASRPQTGNTEAFFGQGTRLTVV.

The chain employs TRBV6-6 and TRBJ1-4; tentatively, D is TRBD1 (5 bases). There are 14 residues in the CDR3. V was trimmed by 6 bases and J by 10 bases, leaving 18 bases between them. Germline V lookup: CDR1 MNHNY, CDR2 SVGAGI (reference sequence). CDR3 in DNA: TGTGCCAGCAGACCTTCGCAACAGGCCAGAAAACTGTTTTTT. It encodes CASRPSQQARKLFF.

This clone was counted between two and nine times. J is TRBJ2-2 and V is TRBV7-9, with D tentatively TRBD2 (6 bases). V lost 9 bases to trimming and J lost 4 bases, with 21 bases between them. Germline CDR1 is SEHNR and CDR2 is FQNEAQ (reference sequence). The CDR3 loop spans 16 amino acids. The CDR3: CASSGLPLGVTGELFF. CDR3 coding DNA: TGTGCCAGTTCGGGACTTCCATTGGGGGTCACCGGGGAGCTGTTTTTT.

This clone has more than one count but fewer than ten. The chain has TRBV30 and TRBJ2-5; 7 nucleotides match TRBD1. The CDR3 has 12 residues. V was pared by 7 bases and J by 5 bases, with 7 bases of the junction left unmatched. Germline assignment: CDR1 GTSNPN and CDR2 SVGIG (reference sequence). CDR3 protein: CASQGVGETQYF. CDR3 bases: TGTGCCTCTCAGGGGGTGGGCGAGACCCAGTACTTC. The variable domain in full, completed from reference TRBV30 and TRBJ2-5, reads SQTIHQWPATLVQPVGSPLSLECTVEGTSNPNLYWYRQAAGRGLQLLFYSVGIGQISSEVPQNLSASRPQDRQFILSSKKLLLSDSGFYLCASQGVGETQYFGPGTRLLVL.